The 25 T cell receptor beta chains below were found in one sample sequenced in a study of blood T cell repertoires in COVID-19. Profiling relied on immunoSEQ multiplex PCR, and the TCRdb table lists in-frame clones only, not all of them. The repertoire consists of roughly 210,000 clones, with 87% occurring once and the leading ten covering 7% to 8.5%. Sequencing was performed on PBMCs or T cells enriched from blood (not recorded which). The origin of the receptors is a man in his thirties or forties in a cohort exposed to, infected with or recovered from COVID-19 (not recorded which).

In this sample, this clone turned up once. CDR3 sequence (DNA): TGTGCCAGTAACCGGGGACAGCTAACTGATGGCTACACCTTC. It yields the protein CASNRGQLTDGYTF. The chain employs TRBV19 and TRBJ1-2; the match to TRBD1 covers 7 bases. Looked up from germline, CDR1 is LNHDA and CDR2 is SQIVND (reference sequence). V shed 7 bases and J 6 bases; nucleotides not matched to a gene: 11. The CDR3 spans 14 residues.

The chain's CDR3 is CASSLLGPPGLSNQPQHF. The DNA for the CDR3 is TGCGCCAGCAGCCTTTTGGGGCCTCCCGGTCTCAGCAATCAGCCCCAGCATTTT. The V and J genes are TRBV5-1 and TRBJ1-5, with a weak D call TRBD1 (5 bases). Deletions cut 4 bases from V and 1 base from J, with 21 bases between. Germline CDR1 reads SGHRS; CDR2 reads YFSETQ. The CDR3 runs to 18 residues.

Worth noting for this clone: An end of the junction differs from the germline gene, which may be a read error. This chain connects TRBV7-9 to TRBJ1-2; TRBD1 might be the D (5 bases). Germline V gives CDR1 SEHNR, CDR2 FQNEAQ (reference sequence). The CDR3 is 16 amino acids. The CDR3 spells CASSLASKQANYGYTF. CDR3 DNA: TGTGCCAGCAGCCTAGCCTCAAAACAGGCCAACTATGGCTACACCTTC.

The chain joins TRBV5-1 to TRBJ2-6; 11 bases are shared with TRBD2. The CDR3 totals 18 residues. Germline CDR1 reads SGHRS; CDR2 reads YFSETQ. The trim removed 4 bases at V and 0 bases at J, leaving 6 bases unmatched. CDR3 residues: CASSRSGTSGSGANVLTF. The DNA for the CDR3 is TGCGCCAGCAGCCGTTCCGGGACTAGCGGCTCTGGGGCCAACGTCCTGACTTTC. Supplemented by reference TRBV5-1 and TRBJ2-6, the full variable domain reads KAGVTQTPRYLIKTRGQQVTLSCSPISGHRSVSWYQQTPGQGLQFLFEYFSETQRNKGNFPGRFSGRQFSNSRSEMNVSTLELGDSALYLCASSRSGTSGSGANVLTFGAGSRLTVL.

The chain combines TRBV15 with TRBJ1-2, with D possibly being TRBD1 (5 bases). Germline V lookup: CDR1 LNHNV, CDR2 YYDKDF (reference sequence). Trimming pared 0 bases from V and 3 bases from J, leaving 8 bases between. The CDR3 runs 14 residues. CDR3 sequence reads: CATSRDKTDYGYTF. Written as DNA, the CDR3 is TGTGCCACCAGCAGAGATAAGACAGACTATGGCTACACCTTC.

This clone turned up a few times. The CDR3 DNA follows: TGCGCCAGCAGCCCCTCGACTAGCGGGAGTTGGGGCAATGAGCAGTTCTTC. This sequence encodes CASSPSTSGSWGNEQFF. The rearrangement joins TRBV4-1 to TRBJ2-1; 12 bases fit TRBD2. CDR3 length: 17 residues. V lost 4 bases, J lost 6 bases, and 10 bases stayed unmatched. Germline loops: CDR1 MGHRA, CDR2 YSYEKL.

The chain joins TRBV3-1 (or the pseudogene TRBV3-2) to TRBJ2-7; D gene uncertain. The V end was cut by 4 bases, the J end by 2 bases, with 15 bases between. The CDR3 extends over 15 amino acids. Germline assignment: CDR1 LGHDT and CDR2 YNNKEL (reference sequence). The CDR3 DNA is TGTGCCAGCAGCCCGGGTTATACGAATCCCTACGAGCAGTACTTC. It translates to CASSPGYTNPYEQYF.

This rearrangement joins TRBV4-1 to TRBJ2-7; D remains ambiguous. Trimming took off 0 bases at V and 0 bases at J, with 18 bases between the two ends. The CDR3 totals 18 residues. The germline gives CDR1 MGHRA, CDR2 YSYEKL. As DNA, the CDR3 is TGCGCCAGCAGCCAAGATGATATTCAGGATACGAGCTCCTACGAGCAGTACTTC. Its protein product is CASSQDDIQDTSSYEQYF.

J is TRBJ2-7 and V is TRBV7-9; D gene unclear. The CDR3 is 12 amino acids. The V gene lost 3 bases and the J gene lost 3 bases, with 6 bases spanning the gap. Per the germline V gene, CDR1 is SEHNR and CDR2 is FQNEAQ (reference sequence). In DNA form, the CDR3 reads TGTGCCAGCAGCTTGGCCTTCTACGAGCAGTACTTC. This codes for CASSLAFYEQYF.

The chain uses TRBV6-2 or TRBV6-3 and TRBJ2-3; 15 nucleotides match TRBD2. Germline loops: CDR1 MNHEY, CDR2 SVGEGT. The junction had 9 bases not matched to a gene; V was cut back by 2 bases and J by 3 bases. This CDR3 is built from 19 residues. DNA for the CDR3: TGTGCCAGCAGTTACCAAGCCGGGACTAGCGGGAGGTCAACAGATACGCAGTATTTT. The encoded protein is CASSYQAGTSGRSTDTQYF.

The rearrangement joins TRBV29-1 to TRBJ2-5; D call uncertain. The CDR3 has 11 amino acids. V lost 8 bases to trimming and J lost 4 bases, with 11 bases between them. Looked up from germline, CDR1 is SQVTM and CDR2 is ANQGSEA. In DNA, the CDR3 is TGCAGCACTCCGAGTTTAGAGACCCAGTACTTC. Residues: CSTPSLETQYF.

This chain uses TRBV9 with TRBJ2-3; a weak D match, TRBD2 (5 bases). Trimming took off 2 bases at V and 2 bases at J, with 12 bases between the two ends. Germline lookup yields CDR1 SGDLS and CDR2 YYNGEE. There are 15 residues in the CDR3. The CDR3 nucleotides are TGTGCCAGCAGCGTCTCAAAGCGGTCCACAGATACGCAGTATTTT. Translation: CASSVSKRSTDTQYF.

CDR3 region: CASSLLGRNYQPQHF. CDR3 in DNA: TGTGCCAGCAGTTTATTGGGGCGGAATTATCAGCCCCAGCATTTT. This rearrangement joins TRBV27 to TRBJ1-5, with D perhaps matching TRBD1 (5 bases). CDR1 is MNHEY, CDR2 SMNVEV, per germline (reference sequence). CDR3 length equals 15 residues. Trimming removed 1 base at V and 5 bases at J, with 12 bases between.

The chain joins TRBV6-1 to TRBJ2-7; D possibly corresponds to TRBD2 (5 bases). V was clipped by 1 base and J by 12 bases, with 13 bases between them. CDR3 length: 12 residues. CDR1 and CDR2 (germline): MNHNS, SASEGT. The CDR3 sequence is CASSEGIRDRYF. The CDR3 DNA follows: TGTGCCAGCAGTGAAGGAATCCGGGATCGGTACTTC.

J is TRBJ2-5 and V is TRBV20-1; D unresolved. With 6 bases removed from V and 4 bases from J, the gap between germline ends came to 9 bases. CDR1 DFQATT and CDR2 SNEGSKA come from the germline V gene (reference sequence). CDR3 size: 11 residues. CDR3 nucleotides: TGCAGTGCGCAGCGTTCAGAGACCCAGTACTTC. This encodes CSAQRSETQYF.

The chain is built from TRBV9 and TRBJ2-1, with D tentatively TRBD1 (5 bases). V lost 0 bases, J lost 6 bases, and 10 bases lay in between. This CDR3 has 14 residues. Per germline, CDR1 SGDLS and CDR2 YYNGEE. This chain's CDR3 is CASSVASRVNEQFF. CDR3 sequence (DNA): TGTGCCAGCAGCGTAGCGAGCAGGGTCAATGAGCAGTTCTTC. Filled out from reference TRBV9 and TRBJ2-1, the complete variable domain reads DSGVTQTPKHLITATGQRVTLRCSPRSGDLSVYWYQQSLDQGLQFLIQYYNGEERAKGNILERFSAQQFPDLHSELNLSSLELGDSALYFCASSVASRVNEQFFGPGTRLTVL.

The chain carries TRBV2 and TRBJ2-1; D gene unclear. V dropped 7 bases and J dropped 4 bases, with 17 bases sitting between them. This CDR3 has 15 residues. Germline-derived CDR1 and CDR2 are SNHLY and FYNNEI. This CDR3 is CASNPGTWSYNEQFF. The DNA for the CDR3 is TGTGCCAGCAACCCGGGTACTTGGAGTTACAATGAGCAGTTCTTC.

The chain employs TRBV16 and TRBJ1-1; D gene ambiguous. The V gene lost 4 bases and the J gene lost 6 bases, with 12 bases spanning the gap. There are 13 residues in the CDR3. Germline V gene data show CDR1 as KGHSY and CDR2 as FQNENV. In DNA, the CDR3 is TGTGCCAGCAGCCGGGAGGGATACTCTGAAGCTTTCTTT. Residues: CASSREGYSEAFF.

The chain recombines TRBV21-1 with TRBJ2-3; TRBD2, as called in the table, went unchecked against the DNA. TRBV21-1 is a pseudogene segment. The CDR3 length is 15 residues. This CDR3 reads CASIPCGRATDTQYF. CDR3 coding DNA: TGTGCCAGCATCCCTTGCGGGAGGGCGACAGATACGCAGTATTTT.

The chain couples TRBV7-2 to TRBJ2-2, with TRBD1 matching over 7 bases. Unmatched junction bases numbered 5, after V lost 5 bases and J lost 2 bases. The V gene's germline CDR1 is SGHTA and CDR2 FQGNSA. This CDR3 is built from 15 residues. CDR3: CASSQRQGNTGELFF. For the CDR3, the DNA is TGTGCCAGCAGCCAACGACAGGGAAACACCGGGGAGCTGTTTTTT.

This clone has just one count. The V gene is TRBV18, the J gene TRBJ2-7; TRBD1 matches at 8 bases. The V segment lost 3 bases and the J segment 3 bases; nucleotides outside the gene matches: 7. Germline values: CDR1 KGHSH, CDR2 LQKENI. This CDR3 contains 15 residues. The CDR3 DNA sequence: TGTGCCAGCTCACCTCGGACAGGGCGGGGCTACGAGCAGTACTTC. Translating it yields CASSPRTGRGYEQYF.

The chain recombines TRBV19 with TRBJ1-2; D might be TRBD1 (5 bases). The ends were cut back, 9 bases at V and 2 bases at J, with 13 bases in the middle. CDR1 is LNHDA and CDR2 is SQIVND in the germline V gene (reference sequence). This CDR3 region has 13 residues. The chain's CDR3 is CASQPGVNYGYTF. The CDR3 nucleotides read TGTGCCAGCCAGCCGGGGGTAAACTATGGCTACACCTTC.

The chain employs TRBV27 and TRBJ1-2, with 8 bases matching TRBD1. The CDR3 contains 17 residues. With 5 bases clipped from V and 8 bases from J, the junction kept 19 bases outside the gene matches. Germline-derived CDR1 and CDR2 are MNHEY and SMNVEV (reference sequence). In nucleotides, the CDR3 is TGTGCCAGCAGTCCTATGACAGGGGCCTTTATGAATAAGGGCTACACCTTC. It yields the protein CASSPMTGAFMNKGYTF.

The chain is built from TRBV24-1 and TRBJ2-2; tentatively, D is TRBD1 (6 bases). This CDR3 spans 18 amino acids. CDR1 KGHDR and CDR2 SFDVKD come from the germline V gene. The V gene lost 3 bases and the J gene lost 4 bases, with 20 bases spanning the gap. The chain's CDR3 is CATSDAIIRDKLTGELFF. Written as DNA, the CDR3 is TGTGCCACCAGTGATGCAATTATCCGGGACAAACTCACCGGGGAGCTGTTTTTT.

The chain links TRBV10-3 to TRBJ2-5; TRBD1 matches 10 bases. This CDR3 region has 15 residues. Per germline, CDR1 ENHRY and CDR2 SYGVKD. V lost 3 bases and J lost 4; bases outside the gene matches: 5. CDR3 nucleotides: TGTGCCATCAGTGATAGGGGACAGGGGATAGAGACCCAGTACTTC. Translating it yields CAISDRGQGIETQYF.